This T cell receptor beta chain was captured by sequencing in a study of T cell repertoires in cytomegalovirus infection. Background on the study: Public TCR beta signatures provided an indication of both CMV infection and a matching HLA type. The study's findings and limits: Identification of carriers of CMV plus the relevant HLA was performed using cumulative public TCR beta family frequency.

Germline V gene sequence: CDR1 SNHLY, CDR2 FYNNEI. The J segment lost 4 bases and the V segment lost 5 bases, leaving 10 bases of the junction unmatched. CDR3 length: 15 amino acids. TCRdb passed the reads through MiXCR, listing each CDR3 protein once. The table lists about 330,000 distinct CDR3 sequences, around a third of them singletons. Remarks on this clonotype: Its antigen is still unknown.

The sample here was cultured PBMCs, taken from culture after CMV antigen stimulation. The J gene is TRBJ1-2, the V gene TRBV2; TRBD1 agrees at 7 bases. The sequence derives from a human donor in good health (CMV status not recorded). Some clones in this sample may be carry-over from other donors' samples. The CDR3 region is CASSPQGVRTYGYTF. CDR3 nucleotides: TGTGCCAGCAGTCCCCAGGGGGTTCGTACCTATGGCTACACCTTC. Supplemented by reference TRBV2 and TRBJ1-2, the full variable domain reads EPEVTQTPSHQVTQMGQEVILRCVPISNHLYFYWYRQILGQKVEFLVSFYNNEISEKSEIFDDQFSVERPDGSNFTLKIRSTKLEDSAMYFCASSPQGVRTYGYTFGSGTRLTVV.